Each of the 14 T cell receptor beta chains below was sequenced from the same sample in a study of blood T cell repertoires in COVID-19. Produced via immunoSEQ multiplex PCR; TCRdb's table is partial and in-frame only. The sample contains around 190,000 clones, roughly 84% of which appear only once. The sample comprised peripheral blood. Source of these receptors: a man in his fifties with COVID-19, enrolled during active disease.

J is TRBJ2-2 and V is TRBV7-3; 7 nucleotides agree with TRBD2. Trimming took 0 bases from V and 7 from J; bases not matched to a gene: 5. The length of the CDR3 is 15 residues. Germline lookup yields CDR1 SGHTA and CDR2 FQGTGA. This CDR3 is CASSLTGLGGGELFF. CDR3 DNA sequence: TGTGCCAGCAGCTTAACCGGACTAGGTGGCGGGGAGCTGTTTTTT.

The rearrangement joins TRBV5-4 to TRBJ2-1; D might be TRBD2 (6 bases). CDR3 length equals 15 residues. The ends were cut back, 0 bases at V and 6 bases at J, with 13 bases in the middle. Per the germline V gene, CDR1 is SGHNT and CDR2 is YYREEE (reference sequence). CDR3 nucleotides: TGTGCCAGCAGCTTGGCTAGCGTGCGGGGCAATGAGCAGTTCTTC. The encoded protein is CASSLASVRGNEQFF.

V and J are TRBV1 and TRBJ2-3; the table calls TRBD2, which could not be checked here. TRBV1 is a listed pseudogene. The CDR3 loop spans 15 amino acids. This chain's CDR3 is CTSTTSPSSADTQYF. DNA of the CDR3: TGCACCAGCACTACTAGTCCGTCTTCGGCAGATACGCAGTATTTT.

The rearrangement links TRBV19 to TRBJ1-2, with D perhaps TRBD1 (6 bases). This CDR3 region has 12 residues. Trimming cost V 4 bases and J 4 bases, with 7 bases left between them. The germline gives CDR1 LNHDA, CDR2 SQIVND (reference sequence). The DNA of the CDR3 is TGTGCCAGTAGTAAGGACAGCTATGGCTACACCTTC. Residues: CASSKDSYGYTF.

V usage is TRBV18 and J usage is TRBJ1-1, with 7 bases lining up with TRBD1. The CDR3 runs to 16 residues. The junction had 7 bases not matched to a gene; V was cut back by 2 bases and J by 1 base. Germline V lookup: CDR1 KGHSH, CDR2 LQKENI. CDR3 in DNA: TGTGCCAGCTCACCATTAGACAGGGCCCCGAACACTGAAGCTTTCTTT. It codes for CASSPLDRAPNTEAFF.

The chain links TRBV21-1 to TRBJ1-1; the D call TRBD1 from the table was never checked on the DNA. TRBV21-1 constitutes a pseudogene. The CDR3 is 18 residues long. The CDR3 reads CASSNPDRDSFLLTEAFF. The CDR3 nucleotides read TGTGCCAGCAGCAATCCCGACAGGGATTCATTTCTTCTCACTGAAGCTTTCTTT.

The chain carries TRBV24-1 and TRBJ2-7; TRBD1 is a possible D gene (6 bases). This CDR3 has 14 residues. V was shortened by 1 base and J by 5 bases, with 11 bases between the two germline ends. From germline, CDR1 is KGHDR and CDR2 SFDVKD. In nucleotides, the CDR3 is TGTGCCACCAGTGATTTCTACAGGGACAACGAGCAGTACTTC. This gives the protein CATSDFYRDNEQYF.

The chain couples TRBV6-6 to TRBJ1-1, with D uncertain. Germline V CDR1 and CDR2: MNHNY, SVGAGI (reference sequence). V shed 1 base and J shed 5 bases, with 11 bases lying between them. The CDR3 is 14 amino acids. CDR3 sequence reads: CASSYLTRTTEAFF. CDR3 DNA sequence: TGTGCCAGCAGTTACTTAACCCGGACTACTGAAGCTTTCTTT.

For the CDR3, the DNA is TGTGCCAGCAGCCTATATTTAGCGGGAGGGCCAGATGAGCAGTTCTTC. Translated: CASSLYLAGGPDEQFF. V is TRBV6-2 or TRBV6-3 and J is TRBJ2-1; TRBD2 aligns across 11 bases. This CDR3 region has 16 residues. Per germline, CDR1 MNHEY and CDR2 SVGEGT. Losses at the gene ends were 6 bases for V and 8 bases for J; bases not matched to a gene: 12.

This clone came up a few times. This sequence joins TRBV6-5 and TRBJ1-2, with TRBD1 identical over 10 bases. V lost 0 bases, J lost 4 bases, and 5 bases stayed unmatched. CDR1 MNHEY and CDR2 SVGAGI come from the germline V gene. CDR3 size: 16 residues. As DNA, the CDR3 is TGTGCCAGCAGTTACTCGGGACAGGGGATTCTCTATGGCTACACCTTC. Translated: CASSYSGQGILYGYTF.

This clone appeared once. The V call is TRBV7-9, the J call TRBJ1-2, with D perhaps matching TRBD1 (6 bases). V was pared by 1 base and J by 0 bases, with 9 bases between. This CDR3 has 15 residues. Germline loops: CDR1 SEHNR, CDR2 FQNEAQ (reference sequence). The CDR3, as DNA: TGTGCCAGCAGCTTAGACGGGACACCTAACTATGGCTACACCTTC. Amino acid sequence: CASSLDGTPNYGYTF.

The chain employs TRBV18 and TRBJ2-5, with D uncertain. The CDR3 extends over 13 amino acids. V was trimmed by 3 bases and J by 5 bases, leaving 10 bases between them. Germline values: CDR1 KGHSH, CDR2 LQKENI. The CDR3 loop reads CASSPPVVETQYF. CDR3 DNA sequence: TGTGCCAGCTCACCCCCGGTAGTGGAGACCCAGTACTTC.

This clone occurred a few times. V gene TRBV30 combines with J gene TRBJ1-5, with D tentatively TRBD1 (5 bases). Germline values: CDR1 GTSNPN, CDR2 SVGIG (reference sequence). The CDR3 consists of 15 residues. V lost 4 bases to trimming and J lost 1 base, with 14 bases between them. The CDR3 reads CAWTVPGGSNQPQHF. The CDR3 coding sequence is TGTGCCTGGACCGTACCGGGGGGAAGCAATCAGCCCCAGCATTTT.

The chain uses TRBV4-1 and TRBJ1-3; 8 bases align to TRBD1. The trim removed 2 bases at V and 4 bases at J, leaving 4 bases unmatched. This CDR3 comprises 15 residues. The germline V gene has CDR1 MGHRA and CDR2 YSYEKL. The CDR3 protein is CASSQHRGTGNTIYF. DNA of the CDR3: TGCGCCAGCAGCCAACACAGGGGGACGGGAAACACCATATATTTT.